Below, 8 T cell receptor beta chains from the same sample are listed, as sequenced in a study of vaccination effects on CD4 cells after COVID-19. Their antigens remain unidentified. Assay used: immunoSEQ multiplex PCR; TCRdb lists only in-frame clones, some missing. The sample carries about 59,000 clones, around 78% recorded once. Viral peptide pool expansion of antigen-specific CD4+ T cells preceded sequencing in the ViraFEST assay. It was after 10 days of culture that CD4+ T cells were isolated. Every participant took two doses of the BNT162b2 or mRNA-1273 vaccine. Here the sequenced sample was CD4+ T cells from PBMCs cultured with HCoV-OC43 spike peptides, taken after COVID-19 vaccination. Subset: HCoV-OC43 spike overlapping peptide pool stimulation. Every receptor here comes from a human donor who received a COVID-19 vaccine.

Only a few counts were recorded for this clone. The chain employs TRBV13 and TRBJ1-2; TRBD1 agrees at 9 bases. This CDR3 has 15 residues. The V gene's germline CDR1 is PRHDT and CDR2 FYEKMQ (reference sequence). With V trimmed by 4 bases and J by 4 bases, 7 bases remained unmatched. CDR3 DNA: TGTGCCAGCAGCTCCAACTACAGGGGGCTCTATGGCTACACCTTC. As protein: CASSSNYRGLYGYTF. The full variable domain, completed using reference TRBV13 and TRBJ1-2, is AAGVIQSPRHLIKEKRETATLKCYPIPRHDTVYWYQQGPGQDPQFLISFYEKMQSDKGSIPDRFSAQQFSDYHSELNMSSLELGDSALYFCASSSNYRGLYGYTFGSGTRLTVV.

The chain joins TRBV2 to TRBJ2-7; possibly TRBD2 for D (6 bases). The CDR3 sequence is 12 residues long. Trimming cost V 10 bases and J 2 bases, with 12 bases left between them. From germline, CDR1 is SNHLY and CDR2 FYNNEI. This CDR3 reads CATGGETYEQYV. The CDR3 region has the DNA TGTGCCACTGGCGGGGAAACCTACGAGCAGTACGTC.

CDR3 bases: TGTGCCAGCAGTGAAGAGGGGGGGCTCACCGGGGAGCTGTTTTTT. It encodes CASSEEGGLTGELFF. The V gene is TRBV6-1, the J gene TRBJ2-2, with D possibly TRBD2 on 7 matching bases. In germline, CDR1 is MNHNS, CDR2 SASEGT. The V end lost 1 base, the J end lost 4 bases, and 10 bases lay between the germline ends. The CDR3 consists of 15 residues.

V gene TRBV5-6 combines with J gene TRBJ1-4; TRBD1 aligns across 7 bases. This CDR3 region has 13 residues. Unmatched junction bases numbered 3, after V lost 4 bases and J lost 6 bases. The germline V gene encodes CDR1 SGHDT and CDR2 YYEEEE. In DNA form, the CDR3 reads TGTGCCAGCAGCATAGGACAGGATGAAAAACTGTTTTTT. Amino acids: CASSIGQDEKLFF.

The chain has TRBV10-1 and TRBJ2-7; D assignment may be TRBD1 or TRBD2 (6 bases each). Trimming stripped 8 bases from V and 2 bases from J, with 13 bases between. There are 13 residues in the CDR3. Per the germline V gene, CDR1 is WNHNN and CDR2 is SYGVQD (reference sequence). The CDR3 loop is CASGGGTPYEQYV. The CDR3 DNA sequence: TGCGCCAGCGGTGGGGGGACACCCTACGAGCAGTACGTC.

This clone was found a few times. The V and J genes are TRBV7-9 and TRBJ1-3, with D unresolved. The CDR3 length is 13 residues. Trimming took off 1 base at V and 8 bases at J, with 9 bases between the two ends. Looked up from germline, CDR1 is SEHNR and CDR2 is FQNEAQ (reference sequence). The chain's CDR3 is CASSLVRVDTIYF. The CDR3 bases are TGTGCCAGCAGCTTAGTAAGGGTAGACACCATATATTTT.

This sequence joins TRBV30 and TRBJ1-4, with 7 positions matching TRBD1. Per the germline V gene, CDR1 is GTSNPN and CDR2 is SVGIG (reference sequence). V lost 2 bases and J lost 3; bases outside the gene matches: 9. The CDR3 has 16 amino acids. The CDR3 DNA reads TGTGCCTGGAGTCGGGCAGGGGGGCTCGCTAATGAAAAACTGTTTTTT. Its translation: CAWSRAGGLANEKLFF.

This clone has a handful of counts. The rearrangement uses TRBV21-1 and TRBJ1-4; the table names TRBD1, a call not compared with the DNA. TRBV21-1 is shown as a pseudogene. CDR3 length: 13 residues. The CDR3 bases are TGTGCCAGCAGCAAAGACAGGGAGGAAAAACTGTTTTTT. It yields the protein CASSKDREEKLFF.